This TCR beta chain was sequenced for a study of T-cell memory formation after mild COVID-19. TCRdb called the 5' RACE reads again in MiXCR, with one record for every CDR3 protein. The sample records around 35,000 distinct CDR3 sequences, 7.7% being singletons. This clonotype was seen repeatedly, ten times or more. Its target is unknown. The germline V gene encodes CDR1 SGHDT and CDR2 YYEEEE. The CDR3 sequence is 15 residues long. V shed 7 bases, J shed 4 bases, and the junction held 6 bases outside the gene matches. Study results and limitations: Clones that contracted clustered mainly in CM and EM if CD4+ and in EMRA if CD8+. The authors did not confirm SARS-CoV-2 specificity of second-wave clones peaking day 37. Day 15 to 85 contracting clones showed balanced CD4/CD8; day 15 to 37 expanders favored CD4+.

V usage is TRBV5-6 and J usage is TRBJ2-3; 13 bases are shared with TRBD2. The sequenced sample consisted of PBMCs or a T cell subset sorted from them (not recorded which). This TCR was recovered from a man aged 18 to 30 who had mild COVID-19 (a few samples of this study predate the infection). Cell type and time point are not known. The DNA for the CDR3 is TGTGCCAGCTCTAGACTAGCGGGGGGCGCAGATACGCAGTATTTT. The encoded protein is CASSRLAGGADTQYF.